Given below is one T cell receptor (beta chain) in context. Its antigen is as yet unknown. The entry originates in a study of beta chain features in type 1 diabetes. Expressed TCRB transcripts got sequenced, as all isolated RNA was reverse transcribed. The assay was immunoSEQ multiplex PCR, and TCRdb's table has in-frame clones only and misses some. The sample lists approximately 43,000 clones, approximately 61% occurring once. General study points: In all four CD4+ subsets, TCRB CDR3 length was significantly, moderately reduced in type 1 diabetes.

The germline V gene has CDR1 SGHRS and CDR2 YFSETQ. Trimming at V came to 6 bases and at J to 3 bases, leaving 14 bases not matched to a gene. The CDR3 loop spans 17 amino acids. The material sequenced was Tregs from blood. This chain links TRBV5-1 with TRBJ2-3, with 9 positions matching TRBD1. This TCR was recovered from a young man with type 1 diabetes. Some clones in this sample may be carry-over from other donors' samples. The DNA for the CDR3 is TGCGCCAGCACATCCCCGGTAGGACAGGGGAGGACAGATACGCAGTATTTT. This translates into CASTSPVGQGRTDTQYF.